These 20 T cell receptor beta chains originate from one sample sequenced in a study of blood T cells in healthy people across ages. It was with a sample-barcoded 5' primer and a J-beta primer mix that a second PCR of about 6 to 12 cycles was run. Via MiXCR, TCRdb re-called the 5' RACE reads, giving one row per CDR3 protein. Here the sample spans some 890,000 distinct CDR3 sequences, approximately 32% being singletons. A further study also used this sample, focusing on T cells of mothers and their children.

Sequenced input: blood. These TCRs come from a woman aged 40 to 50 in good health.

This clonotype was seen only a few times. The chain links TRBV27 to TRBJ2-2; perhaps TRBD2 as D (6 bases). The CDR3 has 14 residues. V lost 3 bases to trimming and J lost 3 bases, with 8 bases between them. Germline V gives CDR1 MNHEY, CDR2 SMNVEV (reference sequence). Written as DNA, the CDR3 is TGTGCCAGCAGTTTCCGGGAGTACACCGGGGAGCTGTTTTTT. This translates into CASSFREYTGELFF.

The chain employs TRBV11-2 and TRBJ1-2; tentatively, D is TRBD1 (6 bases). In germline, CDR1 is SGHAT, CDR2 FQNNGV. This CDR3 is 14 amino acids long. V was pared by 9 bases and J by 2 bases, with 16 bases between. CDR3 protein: CASSQGQTNYGYTF. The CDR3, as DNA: TGTGCCAGTTCCCAGGGGCAGACAAACTATGGCTACACCTTC.

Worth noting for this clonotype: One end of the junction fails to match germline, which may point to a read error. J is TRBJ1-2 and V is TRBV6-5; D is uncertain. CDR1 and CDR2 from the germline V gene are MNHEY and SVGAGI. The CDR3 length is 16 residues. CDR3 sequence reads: CACSYSSLSPNYGYTF. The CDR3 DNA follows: TGTGCCTGCAGTTACTCGAGCCTCAGTCCTAACTATGGCTACACCTTC.

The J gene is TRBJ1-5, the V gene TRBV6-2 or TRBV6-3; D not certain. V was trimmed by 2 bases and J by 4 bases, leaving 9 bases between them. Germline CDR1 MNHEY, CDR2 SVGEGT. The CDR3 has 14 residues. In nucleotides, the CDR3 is TGTGCCAGCAGTTACCTATCGGGGAATCAGCCCCAGCATTTT. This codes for CASSYLSGNQPQHF.

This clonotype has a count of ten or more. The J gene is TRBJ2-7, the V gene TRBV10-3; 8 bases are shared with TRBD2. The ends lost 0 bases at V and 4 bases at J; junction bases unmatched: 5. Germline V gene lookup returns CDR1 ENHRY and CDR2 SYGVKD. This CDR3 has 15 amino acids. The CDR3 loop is CAISESERGRYEQYF. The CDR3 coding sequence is TGTGCCATCAGTGAGTCGGAGCGGGGGAGGTACGAGCAGTACTTC.

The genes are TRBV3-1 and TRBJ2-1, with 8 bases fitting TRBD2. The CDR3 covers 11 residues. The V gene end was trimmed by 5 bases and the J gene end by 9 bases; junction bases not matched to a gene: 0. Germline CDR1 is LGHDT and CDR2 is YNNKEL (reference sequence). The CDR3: CASSGTSEQFF. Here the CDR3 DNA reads TGTGCCAGCAGCGGGACTAGTGAGCAGTTCTTC.

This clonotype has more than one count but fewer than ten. The CDR3 reads CASSQVLTGSNEQFF. CDR3 in DNA: TGCGCCAGCAGCCAAGTCTTGACAGGGTCCAATGAGCAGTTCTTC. The genes are TRBV4-1 and TRBJ2-1, with 7 bases fitting TRBD1. There are 15 residues in the CDR3. V gave up 1 base and J gave up 6 bases; unmatched junction bases: 6. Germline V lookup: CDR1 MGHRA, CDR2 YSYEKL.

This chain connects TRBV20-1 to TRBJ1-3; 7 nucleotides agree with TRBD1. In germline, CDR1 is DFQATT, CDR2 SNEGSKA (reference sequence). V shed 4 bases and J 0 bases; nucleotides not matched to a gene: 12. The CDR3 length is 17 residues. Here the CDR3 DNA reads TGCAGTGCTAAAGCCGCGGACAGGCCTAACTCTGGAAACACCATATATTTT. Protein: CSAKAADRPNSGNTIYF.

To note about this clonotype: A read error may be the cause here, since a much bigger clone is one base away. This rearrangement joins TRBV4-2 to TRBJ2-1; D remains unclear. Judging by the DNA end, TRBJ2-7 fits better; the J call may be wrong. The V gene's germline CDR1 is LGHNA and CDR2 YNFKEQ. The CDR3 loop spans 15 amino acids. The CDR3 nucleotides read TGTGCCAGCAGCGTAAGACAAAGCTCCTACAATGAGCAGTACTTC. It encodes CASSVRQSSYNEQYF.

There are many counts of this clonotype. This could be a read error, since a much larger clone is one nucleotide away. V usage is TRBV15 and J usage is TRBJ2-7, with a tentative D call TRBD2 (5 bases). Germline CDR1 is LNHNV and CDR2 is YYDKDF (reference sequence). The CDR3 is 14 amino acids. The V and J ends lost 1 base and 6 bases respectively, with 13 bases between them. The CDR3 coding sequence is TGTGCCACCAGCAGAGTGGGTGGGAGCGGCGAGCAGTACTTC. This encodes CATSRVGGSGEQYF.

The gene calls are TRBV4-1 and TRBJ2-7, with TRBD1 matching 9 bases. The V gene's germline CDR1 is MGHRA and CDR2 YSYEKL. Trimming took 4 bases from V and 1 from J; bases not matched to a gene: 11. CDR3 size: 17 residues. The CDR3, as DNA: TGCGCCAGCAGCCTCCTCGGGGGACAGGGTAAATCCTACGAGCAGTACTTC. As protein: CASSLLGGQGKSYEQYF.

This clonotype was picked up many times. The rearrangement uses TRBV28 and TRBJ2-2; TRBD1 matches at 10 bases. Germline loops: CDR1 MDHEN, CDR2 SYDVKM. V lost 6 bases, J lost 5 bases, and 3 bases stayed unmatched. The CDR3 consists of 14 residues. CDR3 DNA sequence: TGTGCCAGCAGCTTGGGACAGGGGACCGGGGAGCTGTTTTTT. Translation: CASSLGQGTGELFF. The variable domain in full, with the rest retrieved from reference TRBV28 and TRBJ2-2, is DVKVTQSSRYLVKRTGEKVFLECVQDMDHENMFWYRQDPGLGLRLIYFSYDVKMKEKGDIPEGYSVSREKKERFSLILESASTNQTSMYLCASSLGQGTGELFFGEGSRLTVL.

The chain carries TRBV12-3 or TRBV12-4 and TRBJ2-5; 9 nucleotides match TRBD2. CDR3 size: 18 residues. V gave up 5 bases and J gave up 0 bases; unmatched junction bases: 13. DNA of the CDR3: TGTGCCAGCAGTCCAAGGGGCGGGGGGGCAGGAAACCAAGAGACCCAGTACTTC. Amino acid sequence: CASSPRGGGAGNQETQYF.

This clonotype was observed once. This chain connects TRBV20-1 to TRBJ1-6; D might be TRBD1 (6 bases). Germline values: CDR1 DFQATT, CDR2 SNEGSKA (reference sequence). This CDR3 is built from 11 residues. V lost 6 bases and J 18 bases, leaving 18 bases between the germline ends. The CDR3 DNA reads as TGCAGTGCATTAGGGACACTCAACAGCCACTTT. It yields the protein CSALGTLNSHF.

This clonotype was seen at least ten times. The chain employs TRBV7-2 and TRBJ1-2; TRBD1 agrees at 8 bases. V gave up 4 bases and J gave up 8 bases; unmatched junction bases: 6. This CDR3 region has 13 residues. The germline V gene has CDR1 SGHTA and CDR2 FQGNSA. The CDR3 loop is CASSSGQGRGYTF. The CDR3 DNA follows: TGTGCCAGCAGCTCAGGACAGGGACGCGGCTACACCTTC.

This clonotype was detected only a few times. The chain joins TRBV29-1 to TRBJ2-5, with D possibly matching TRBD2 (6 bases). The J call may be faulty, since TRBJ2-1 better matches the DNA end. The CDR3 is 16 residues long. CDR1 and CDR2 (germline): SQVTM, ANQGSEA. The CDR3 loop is CSVEGGTDIYQETQFF. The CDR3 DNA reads TGCAGCGTTGAAGGCGGGACTGACATTTACCAAGAGACCCAGTTCTTC.

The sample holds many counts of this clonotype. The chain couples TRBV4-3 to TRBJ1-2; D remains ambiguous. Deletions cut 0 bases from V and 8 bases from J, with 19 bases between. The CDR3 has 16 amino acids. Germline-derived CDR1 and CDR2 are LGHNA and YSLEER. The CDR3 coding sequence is TGCGCCAGCAGCCAAGATGCGTATCAAGAAAGCGCGGGCTACACCTTC. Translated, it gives CASSQDAYQESAGYTF.

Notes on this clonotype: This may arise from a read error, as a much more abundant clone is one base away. The CDR3 loop reads CASSLCGDRVSYEQYF. For the CDR3, the DNA is TGTGCCAGCAGCTTATGCGGGGACAGGGTTTCCTACGAGCAGTACTTC. This chain uses TRBV7-2 with TRBJ2-4; TRBD1 agrees at 9 bases. Near its end, the DNA agrees better with TRBJ2-7, so the J call may be wrong. Germline CDR1 SGHTA, CDR2 FQGNSA. The CDR3 has 16 residues.

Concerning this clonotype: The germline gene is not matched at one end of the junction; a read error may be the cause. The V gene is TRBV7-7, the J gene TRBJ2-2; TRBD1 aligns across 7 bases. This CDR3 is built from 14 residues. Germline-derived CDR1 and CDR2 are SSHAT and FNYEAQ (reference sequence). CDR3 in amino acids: CASSKGQSTGELFF. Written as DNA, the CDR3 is TGTGCTAGCAGCAAGGGACAGAGCACCGGGGAGCTGTTTTTT.

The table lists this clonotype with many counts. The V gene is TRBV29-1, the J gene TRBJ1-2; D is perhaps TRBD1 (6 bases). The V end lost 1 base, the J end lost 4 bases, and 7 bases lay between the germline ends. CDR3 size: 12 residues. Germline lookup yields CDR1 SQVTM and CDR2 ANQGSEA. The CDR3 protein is CSVEGGLYGYTF. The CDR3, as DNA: TGCAGCGTTGAAGGGGGGCTCTATGGCTACACCTTC.